This T cell receptor beta chain was retrieved from a study of cytomegalovirus exposure and HLA in healthy donors. CDR1 is SGHTA and CDR2 is FQGTGA in the germline V gene. The trim removed 2 bases at V and 12 bases at J, leaving 4 bases unmatched. This CDR3 spans 12 amino acids. About this clone itself: Its antigen is still unknown.

Study conclusions and caveats: The authors considered a cluster of highly shared sequence variants likely to be a sequencing artifact. The majority of TCR sequences were rare, yet some public TCRs appeared in many donors. Common viral pathogens (according to a later analysis) appeared linked to several of the most significant clusters.

Primers for the PCR totalled 60 Vbeta and 13 Jbeta. Measured with immunoSEQ multiplex PCR; TCRdb has only the in-frame clones, and not every one. The repertoire holds some 66,000 clones, with about three quarters as singletons. Sequenced material: PBMCs. The J gene is TRBJ2-3, the V gene TRBV7-3, with 8 nucleotides matching TRBD1. This TCR came from a middle-aged man in good health and CMV-seronegative. CDR3 amino acids: CASSLGRGPQYF. CDR3 coding DNA: TGTGCCAGCAGCTTAGGCAGGGGGCCTCAGTATTTT.